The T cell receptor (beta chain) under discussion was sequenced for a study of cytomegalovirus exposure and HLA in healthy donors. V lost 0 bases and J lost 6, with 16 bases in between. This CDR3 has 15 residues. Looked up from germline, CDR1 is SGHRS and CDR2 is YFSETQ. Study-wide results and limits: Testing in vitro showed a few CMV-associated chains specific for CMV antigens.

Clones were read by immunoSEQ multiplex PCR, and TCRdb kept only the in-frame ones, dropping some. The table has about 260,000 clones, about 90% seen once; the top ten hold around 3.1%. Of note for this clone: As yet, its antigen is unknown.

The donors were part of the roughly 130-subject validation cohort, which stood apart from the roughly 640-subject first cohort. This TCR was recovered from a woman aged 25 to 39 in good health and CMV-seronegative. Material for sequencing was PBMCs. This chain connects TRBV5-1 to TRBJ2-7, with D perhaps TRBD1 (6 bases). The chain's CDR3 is CASSLVSRDIFEQYF. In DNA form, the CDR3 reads TGCGCCAGCAGCTTGGTTTCCCGGGACATTTTCGAGCAGTACTTC.